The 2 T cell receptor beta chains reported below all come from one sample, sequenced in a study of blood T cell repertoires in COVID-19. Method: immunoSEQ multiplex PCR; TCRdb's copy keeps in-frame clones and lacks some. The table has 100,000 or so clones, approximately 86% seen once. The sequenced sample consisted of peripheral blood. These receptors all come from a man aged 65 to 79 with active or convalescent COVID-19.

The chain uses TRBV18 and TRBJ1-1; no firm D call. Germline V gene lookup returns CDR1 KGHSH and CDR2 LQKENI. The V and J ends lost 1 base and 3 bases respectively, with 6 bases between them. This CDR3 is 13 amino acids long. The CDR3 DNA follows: TGTGCCAGCTCACCACTGGGAGACACTGAAGCTTTCTTT. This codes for CASSPLGDTEAFF.

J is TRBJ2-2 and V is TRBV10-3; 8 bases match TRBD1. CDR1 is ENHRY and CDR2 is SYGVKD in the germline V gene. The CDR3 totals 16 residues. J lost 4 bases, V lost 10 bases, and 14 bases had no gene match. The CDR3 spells CASSQDRAQVTGELFF. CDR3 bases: TGTGCCAGCTCCCAGGACAGGGCACAAGTCACCGGGGAGCTGTTTTTT.